This T cell receptor beta chain was observed in a study of cytomegalovirus exposure and HLA in healthy donors. This CDR3 is built from 13 residues. Trimming cost V 1 base and J 7 bases; bases outside gene matches: 7. CDR1 is GTSNPN and CDR2 is SVGIG in the germline V gene (reference sequence). It was with 60 Vbeta and 13 Jbeta primers that the PCR ran. Sequencing used immunoSEQ multiplex PCR; TCRdb keeps in-frame clones, though not all of them. The sample consists of 190,000 or so clones, 70% to 80% of them appearing once. In nominal health when sampled, donors likely had unrecorded immune exposures nonetheless.

Input material: PBMCs. The source of this sequence is a male donor in good health and CMV-seropositive. This chain links TRBV30 with TRBJ2-7; 7 nucleotides match TRBD1. The CDR3 spells CAWSATGIGEQYF. CDR3 DNA sequence: TGTGCCTGGAGTGCGACAGGGATTGGGGAGCAGTACTTC. Looking up the rest from reference TRBV30 and TRBJ2-7 gives the full variable domain: SQTIHQWPATLVQPVGSPLSLECTVEGTSNPNLYWYRQAAGRGLQLLFYSVGIGQISSEVPQNLSASRPQDRQFILSSKKLLLSDSGFYLCAWSATGIGEQYFGPGTRLTVT.